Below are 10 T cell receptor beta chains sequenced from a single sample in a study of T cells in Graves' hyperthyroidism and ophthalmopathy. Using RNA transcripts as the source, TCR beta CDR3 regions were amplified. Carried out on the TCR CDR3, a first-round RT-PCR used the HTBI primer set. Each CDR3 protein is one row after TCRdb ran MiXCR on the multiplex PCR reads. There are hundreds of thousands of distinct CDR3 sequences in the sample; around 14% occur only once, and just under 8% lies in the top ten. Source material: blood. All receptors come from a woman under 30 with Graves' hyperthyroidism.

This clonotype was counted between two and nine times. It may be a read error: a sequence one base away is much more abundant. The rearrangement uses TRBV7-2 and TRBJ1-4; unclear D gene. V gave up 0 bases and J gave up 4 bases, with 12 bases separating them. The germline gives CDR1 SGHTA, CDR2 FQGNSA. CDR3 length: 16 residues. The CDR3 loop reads CASSLADGLINEKLFF. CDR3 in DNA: TGTGCCAGCAGCTTAGCTGACGGACTGATTAATGAAAAACTGTTTTTT.

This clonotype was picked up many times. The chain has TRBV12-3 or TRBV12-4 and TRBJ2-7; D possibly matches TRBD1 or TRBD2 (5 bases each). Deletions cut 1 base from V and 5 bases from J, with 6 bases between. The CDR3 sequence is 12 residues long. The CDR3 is CASSLVGHEQYF. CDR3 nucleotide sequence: TGTGCCAGCAGTTTAGTGGGACACGAGCAGTACTTC.

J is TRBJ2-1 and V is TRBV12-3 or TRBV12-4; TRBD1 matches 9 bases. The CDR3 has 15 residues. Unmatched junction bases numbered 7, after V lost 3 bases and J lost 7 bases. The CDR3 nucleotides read TGTGCCAGCAGTTTCCCACAGGGGGCGTCGAATGAGCAGTTCTTC. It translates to CASSFPQGASNEQFF.

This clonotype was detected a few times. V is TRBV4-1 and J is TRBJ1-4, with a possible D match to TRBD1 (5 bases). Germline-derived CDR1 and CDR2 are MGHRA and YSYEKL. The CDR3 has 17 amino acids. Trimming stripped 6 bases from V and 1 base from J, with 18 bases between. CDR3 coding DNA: TGCGCCAGCAGGAGGGGACCTCTCTTCTTAACTAATGAAAAACTGTTTTTT. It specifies CASRRGPLFLTNEKLFF.

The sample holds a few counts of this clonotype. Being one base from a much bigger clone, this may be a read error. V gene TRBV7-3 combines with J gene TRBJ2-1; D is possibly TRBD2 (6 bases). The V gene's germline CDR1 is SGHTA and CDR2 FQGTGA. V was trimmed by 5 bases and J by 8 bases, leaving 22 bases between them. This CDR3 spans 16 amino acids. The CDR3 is CASSKDPGLGMDEQFF. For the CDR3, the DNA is TGTGCCAGCAGCAAGGATCCGGGACTCGGAATGGATGAGCAGTTCTTC.

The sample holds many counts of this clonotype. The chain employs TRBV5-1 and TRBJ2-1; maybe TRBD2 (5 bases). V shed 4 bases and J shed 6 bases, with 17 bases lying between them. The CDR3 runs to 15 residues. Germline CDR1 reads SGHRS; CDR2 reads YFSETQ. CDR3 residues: CASSNGKTIVNEQFF. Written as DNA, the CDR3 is TGCGCCAGCAGCAATGGGAAGACTATTGTCAATGAGCAGTTCTTC.

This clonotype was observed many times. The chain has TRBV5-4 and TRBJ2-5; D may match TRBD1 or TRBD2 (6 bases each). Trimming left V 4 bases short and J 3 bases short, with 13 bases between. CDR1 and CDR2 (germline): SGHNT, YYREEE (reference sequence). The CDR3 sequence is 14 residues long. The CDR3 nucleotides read TGTGCCAGCAGCCTAGTAGGGGGGAAAGAGACCCAGTACTTC. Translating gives CASSLVGGKETQYF.

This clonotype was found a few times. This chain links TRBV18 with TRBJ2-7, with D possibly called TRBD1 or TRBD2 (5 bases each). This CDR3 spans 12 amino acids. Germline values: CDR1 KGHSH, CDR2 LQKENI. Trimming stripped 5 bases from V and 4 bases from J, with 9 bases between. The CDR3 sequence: CASSAGAYEQYF. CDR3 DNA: TGTGCCAGCTCAGCCGGGGCATACGAGCAGTACTTC.

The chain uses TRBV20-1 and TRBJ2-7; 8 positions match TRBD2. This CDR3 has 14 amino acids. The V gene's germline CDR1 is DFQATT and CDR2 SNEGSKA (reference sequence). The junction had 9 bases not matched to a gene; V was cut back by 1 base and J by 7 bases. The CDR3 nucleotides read TGCAGTGCTAGAGGCCAGCGGGAGTATCAGGAGCAGTACTTC. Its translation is CSARGQREYQEQYF.

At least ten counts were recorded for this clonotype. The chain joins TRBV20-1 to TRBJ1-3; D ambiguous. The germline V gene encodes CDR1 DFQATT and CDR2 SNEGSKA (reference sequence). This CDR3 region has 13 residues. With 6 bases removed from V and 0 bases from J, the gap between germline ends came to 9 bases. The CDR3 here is CSAYSFSGNTIYF. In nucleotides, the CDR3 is TGCAGTGCCTACAGCTTCTCTGGAAACACCATATATTTT.